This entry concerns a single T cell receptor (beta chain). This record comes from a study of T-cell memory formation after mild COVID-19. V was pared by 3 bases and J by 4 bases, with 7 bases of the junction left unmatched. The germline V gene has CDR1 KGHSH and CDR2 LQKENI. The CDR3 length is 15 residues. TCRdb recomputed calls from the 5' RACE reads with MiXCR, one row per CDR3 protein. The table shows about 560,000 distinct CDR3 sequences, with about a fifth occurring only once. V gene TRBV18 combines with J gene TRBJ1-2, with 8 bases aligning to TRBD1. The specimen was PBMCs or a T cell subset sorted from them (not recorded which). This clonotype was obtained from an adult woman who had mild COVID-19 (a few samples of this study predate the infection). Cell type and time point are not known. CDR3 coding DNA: TGTGCCAGCTCACCCAGGGGGCCCTCCCTCTATGGCTACACCTTC. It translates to CASSPRGPSLYGYTF.